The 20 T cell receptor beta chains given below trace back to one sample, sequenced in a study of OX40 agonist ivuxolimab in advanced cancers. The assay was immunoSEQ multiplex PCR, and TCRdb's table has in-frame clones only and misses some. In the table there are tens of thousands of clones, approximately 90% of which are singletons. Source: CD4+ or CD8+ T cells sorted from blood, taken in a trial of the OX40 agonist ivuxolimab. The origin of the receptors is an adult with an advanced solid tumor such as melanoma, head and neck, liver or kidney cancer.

The CDR3, as DNA: TGTGCCAGCAGCTTAGTGGGCCCCGTAACGGTCCTGACTTTC. This codes for CASSLVGPVTVLTF. The rearrangement links TRBV7-9 to TRBJ2-6; unclear D gene. V shed 1 base and J shed 13 bases, with 14 bases lying between them. Per germline, CDR1 SEHNR and CDR2 FQNEAQ (reference sequence). The CDR3 is made up of 14 amino acids.

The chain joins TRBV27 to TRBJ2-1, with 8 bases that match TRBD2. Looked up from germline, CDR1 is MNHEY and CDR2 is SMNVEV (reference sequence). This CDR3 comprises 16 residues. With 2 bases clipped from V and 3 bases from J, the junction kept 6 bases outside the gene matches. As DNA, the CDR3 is TGTGCCAGCAGTTTAAGACTAGCGTTTGTCTACAATGAGCAGTTCTTC. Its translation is CASSLRLAFVYNEQFF.

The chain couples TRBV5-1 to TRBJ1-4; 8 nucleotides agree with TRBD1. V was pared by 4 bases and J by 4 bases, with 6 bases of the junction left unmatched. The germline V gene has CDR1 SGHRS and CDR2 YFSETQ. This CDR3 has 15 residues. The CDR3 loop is CASSGTGFGNEKLFF. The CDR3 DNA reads TGCGCCAGCAGCGGGACAGGCTTCGGTAATGAAAAACTGTTTTTT.

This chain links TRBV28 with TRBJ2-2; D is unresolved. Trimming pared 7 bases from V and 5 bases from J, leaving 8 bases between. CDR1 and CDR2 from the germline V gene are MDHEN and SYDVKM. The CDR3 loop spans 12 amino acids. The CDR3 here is CASTSPTGELFF. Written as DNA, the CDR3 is TGTGCCAGCACCTCCCCGACCGGGGAGCTGTTTTTT. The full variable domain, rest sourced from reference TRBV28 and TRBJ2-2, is DVKVTQSSRYLVKRTGEKVFLECVQDMDHENMFWYRQDPGLGLRLIYFSYDVKMKEKGDIPEGYSVSREKKERFSLILESASTNQTSMYLCASTSPTGELFFGEGSRLTVL.

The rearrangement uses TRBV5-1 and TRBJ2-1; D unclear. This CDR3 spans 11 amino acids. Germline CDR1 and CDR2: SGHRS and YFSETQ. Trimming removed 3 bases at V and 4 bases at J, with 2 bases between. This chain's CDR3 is CASSSYNEQFF. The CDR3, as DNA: TGCGCCAGCAGCTCATACAATGAGCAGTTCTTC. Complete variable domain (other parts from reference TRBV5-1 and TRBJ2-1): KAGVTQTPRYLIKTRGQQVTLSCSPISGHRSVSWYQQTPGQGLQFLFEYFSETQRNKGNFPGRFSGRQFSNSRSEMNVSTLELGDSALYLCASSSYNEQFFGPGTRLTVL.

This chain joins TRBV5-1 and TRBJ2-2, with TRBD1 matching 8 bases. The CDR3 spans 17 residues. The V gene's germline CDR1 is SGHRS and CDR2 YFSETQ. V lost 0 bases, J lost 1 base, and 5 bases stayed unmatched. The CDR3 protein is CASSLAYGQGNTGELFF. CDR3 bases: TGCGCCAGCAGCTTGGCCTACGGACAGGGGAACACCGGGGAGCTGTTTTTT.

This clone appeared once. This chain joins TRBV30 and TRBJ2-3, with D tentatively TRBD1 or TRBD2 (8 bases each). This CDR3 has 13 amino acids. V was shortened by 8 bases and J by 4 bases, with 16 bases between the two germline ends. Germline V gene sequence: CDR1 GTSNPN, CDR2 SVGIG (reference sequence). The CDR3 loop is CAQDRGLADTQYF. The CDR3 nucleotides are TGTGCCCAAGACAGGGGACTAGCAGATACGCAGTATTTT.

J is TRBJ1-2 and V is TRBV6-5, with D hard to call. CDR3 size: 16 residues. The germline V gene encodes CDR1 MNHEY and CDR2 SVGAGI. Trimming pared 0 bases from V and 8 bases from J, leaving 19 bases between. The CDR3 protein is CASSYSGPRLEKGYTF. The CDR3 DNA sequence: TGTGCCAGCAGTTACTCCGGACCGAGGTTGGAAAAAGGCTACACCTTC.

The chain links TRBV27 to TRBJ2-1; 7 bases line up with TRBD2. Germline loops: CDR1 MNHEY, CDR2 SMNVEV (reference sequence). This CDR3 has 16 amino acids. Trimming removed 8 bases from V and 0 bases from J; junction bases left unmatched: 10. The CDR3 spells CASAHLGGISYNEQFF. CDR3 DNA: TGTGCCAGCGCCCATCTGGGGGGGATCTCCTACAATGAGCAGTTCTTC.

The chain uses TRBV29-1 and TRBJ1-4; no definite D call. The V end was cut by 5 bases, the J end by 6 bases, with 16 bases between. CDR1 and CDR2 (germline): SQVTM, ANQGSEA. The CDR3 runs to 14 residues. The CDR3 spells CSVLTGNYYEKLFF. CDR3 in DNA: TGCAGCGTTCTAACCGGGAATTACTATGAAAAACTGTTTTTT.

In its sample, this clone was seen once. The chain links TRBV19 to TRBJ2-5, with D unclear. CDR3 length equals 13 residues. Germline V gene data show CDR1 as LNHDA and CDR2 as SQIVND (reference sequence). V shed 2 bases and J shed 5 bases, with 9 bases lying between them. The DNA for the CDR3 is TGTGCCAGTAGTATACAAGGGCCGGAGACCCAGTACTTC. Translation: CASSIQGPETQYF.

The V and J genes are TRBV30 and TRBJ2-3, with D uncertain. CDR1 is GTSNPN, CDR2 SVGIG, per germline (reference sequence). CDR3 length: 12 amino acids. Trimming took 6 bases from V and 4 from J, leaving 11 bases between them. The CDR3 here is CACPTMSDTQYF. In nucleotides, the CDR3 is TGTGCCTGTCCAACTATGTCAGATACGCAGTATTTT.

In nucleotides, the CDR3 is TGCGCCAGCAGAGTCGCTATGCGATACACAGATACGCAGTATTTT. Translated: CASRVAMRYTDTQYF. The chain combines TRBV5-1 with TRBJ2-3; unclear D gene. V shed 5 bases and J shed 2 bases, with 15 bases lying between them. Germline assignment: CDR1 SGHRS and CDR2 YFSETQ. CDR3 length equals 15 residues. Full variable domain (missing parts from reference TRBV5-1 and TRBJ2-3): KAGVTQTPRYLIKTRGQQVTLSCSPISGHRSVSWYQQTPGQGLQFLFEYFSETQRNKGNFPGRFSGRQFSNSRSEMNVSTLELGDSALYLCASRVAMRYTDTQYFGPGTRLTVL.

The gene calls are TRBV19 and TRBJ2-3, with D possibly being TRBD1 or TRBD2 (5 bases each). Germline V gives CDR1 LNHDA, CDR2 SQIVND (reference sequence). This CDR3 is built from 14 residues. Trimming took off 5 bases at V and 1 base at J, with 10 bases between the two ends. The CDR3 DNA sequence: TGTGCCAGTAGTGATGGGGGAGGCACAGATACGCAGTATTTT. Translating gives CASSDGGGTDTQYF.

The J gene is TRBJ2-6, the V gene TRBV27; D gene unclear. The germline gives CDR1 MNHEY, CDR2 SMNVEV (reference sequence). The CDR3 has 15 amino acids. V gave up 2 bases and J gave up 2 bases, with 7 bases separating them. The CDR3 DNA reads TGTGCCAGCAGTTTAGTAAGGGCTGGGGCCAACGTCCTGACTTTC. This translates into CASSLVRAGANVLTF.

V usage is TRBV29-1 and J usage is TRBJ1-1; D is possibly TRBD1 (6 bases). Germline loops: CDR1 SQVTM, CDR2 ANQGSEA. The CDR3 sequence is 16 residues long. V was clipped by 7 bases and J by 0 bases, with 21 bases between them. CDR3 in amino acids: CSATTGSGGLNTEAFF. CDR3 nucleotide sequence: TGCAGCGCCACCACAGGGAGTGGGGGGTTGAACACTGAAGCTTTCTTT.

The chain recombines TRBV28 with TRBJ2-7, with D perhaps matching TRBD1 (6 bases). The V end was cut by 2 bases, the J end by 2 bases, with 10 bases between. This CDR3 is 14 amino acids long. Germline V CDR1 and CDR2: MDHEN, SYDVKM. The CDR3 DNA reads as TGTGCCAGCAGTTTAGGACAGTCTCCCTACGAGCAGTACTTC. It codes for CASSLGQSPYEQYF.

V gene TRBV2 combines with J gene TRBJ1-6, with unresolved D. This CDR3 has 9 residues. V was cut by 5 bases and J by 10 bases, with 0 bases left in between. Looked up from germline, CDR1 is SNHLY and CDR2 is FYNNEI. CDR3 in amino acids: CASSSPLHF. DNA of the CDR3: TGTGCCAGCAGTTCACCCCTCCACTTT. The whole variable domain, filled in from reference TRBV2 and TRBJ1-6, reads EPEVTQTPSHQVTQMGQEVILRCVPISNHLYFYWYRQILGQKVEFLVSFYNNEISEKSEIFDDQFSVERPDGSNFTLKIRSTKLEDSAMYFCASSSPLHFGNGTRLTVT.

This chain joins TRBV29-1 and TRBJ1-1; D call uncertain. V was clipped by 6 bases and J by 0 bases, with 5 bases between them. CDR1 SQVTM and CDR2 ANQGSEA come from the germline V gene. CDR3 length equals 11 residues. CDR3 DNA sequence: TGCAGCGTAGGTATGAACACTGAAGCTTTCTTT. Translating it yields CSVGMNTEAFF.

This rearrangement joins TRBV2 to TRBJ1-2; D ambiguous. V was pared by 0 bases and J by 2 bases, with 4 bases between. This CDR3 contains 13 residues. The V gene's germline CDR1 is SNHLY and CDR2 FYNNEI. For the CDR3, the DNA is TGTGCCAGCAGTGAAGCAGGGAACTATGGCTACACCTTC. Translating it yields CASSEAGNYGYTF.